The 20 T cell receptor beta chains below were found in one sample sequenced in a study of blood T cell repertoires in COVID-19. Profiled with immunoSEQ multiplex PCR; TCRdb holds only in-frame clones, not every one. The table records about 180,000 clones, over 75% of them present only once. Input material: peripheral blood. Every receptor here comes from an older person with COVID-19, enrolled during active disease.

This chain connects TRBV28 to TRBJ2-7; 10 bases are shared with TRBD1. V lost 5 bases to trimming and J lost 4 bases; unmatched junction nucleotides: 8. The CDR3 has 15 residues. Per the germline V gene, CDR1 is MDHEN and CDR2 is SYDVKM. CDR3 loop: CASSPDRGRVYEQYF. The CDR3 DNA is TGTGCCAGCAGTCCCGACAGGGGGCGCGTTTACGAGCAGTACTTC.

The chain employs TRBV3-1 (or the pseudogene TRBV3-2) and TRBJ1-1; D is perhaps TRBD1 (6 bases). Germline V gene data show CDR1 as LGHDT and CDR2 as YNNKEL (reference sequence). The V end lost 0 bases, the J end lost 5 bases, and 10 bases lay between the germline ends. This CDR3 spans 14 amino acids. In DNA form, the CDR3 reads TGTGCCAGCAGCCAAGAGCAGGGGCAAACTGAAGCTTTCTTT. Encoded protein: CASSQEQGQTEAFF.

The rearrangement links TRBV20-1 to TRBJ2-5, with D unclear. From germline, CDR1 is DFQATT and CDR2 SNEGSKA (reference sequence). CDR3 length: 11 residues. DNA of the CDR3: TGCAGCCGCCGGGTCAAAGAGACCCAGTACTTC. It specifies CSRRVKETQYF.

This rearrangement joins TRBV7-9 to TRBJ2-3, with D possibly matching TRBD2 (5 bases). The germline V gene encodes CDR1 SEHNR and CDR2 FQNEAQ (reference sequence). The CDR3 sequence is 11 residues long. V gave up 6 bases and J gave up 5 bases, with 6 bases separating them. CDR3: CASSRGDTQYF. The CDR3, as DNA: TGTGCCAGCAGTCGGGGAGATACGCAGTATTTT.

The CDR3 reads CASSRAEGQAAEKLFF. CDR3 nucleotides: TGTGCCAGCAGCCGAGCAGAGGGACAGGCCGCTGAAAAACTGTTTTTT. The V call is TRBV3-1 (or the pseudogene TRBV3-2), the J call TRBJ1-4; 8 bases agree with TRBD1. The CDR3 has 16 residues. The germline gives CDR1 LGHDT, CDR2 YNNKEL (reference sequence). V trimming: 4 bases; J trimming: 7 bases; junction bases outside the gene matches: 11.

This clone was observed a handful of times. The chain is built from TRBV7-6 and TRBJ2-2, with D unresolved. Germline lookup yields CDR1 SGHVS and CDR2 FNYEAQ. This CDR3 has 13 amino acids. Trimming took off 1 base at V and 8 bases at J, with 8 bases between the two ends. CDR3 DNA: TGTGCCAGCAGCTTAGTGCGAACTGGGGAGCTGTTTTTT. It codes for CASSLVRTGELFF.

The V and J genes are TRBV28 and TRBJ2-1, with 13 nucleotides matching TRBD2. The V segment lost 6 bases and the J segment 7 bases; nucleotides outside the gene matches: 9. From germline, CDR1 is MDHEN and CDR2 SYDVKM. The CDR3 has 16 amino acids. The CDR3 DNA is TGTGCCAGCAGCTCTCCAGGGACTAGCGGGGAAAATGAGCAGTTCTTC. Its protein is CASSSPGTSGENEQFF.

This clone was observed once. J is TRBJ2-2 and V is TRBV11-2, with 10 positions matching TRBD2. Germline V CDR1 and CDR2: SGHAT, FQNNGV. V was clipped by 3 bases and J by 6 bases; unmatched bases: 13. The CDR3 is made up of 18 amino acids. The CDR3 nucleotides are TGTGCCAGCAGCTTTAGGAGTAGCGGGGGGACGGGGTCCGGGGAGCTGTTTTTT. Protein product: CASSFRSSGGTGSGELFF. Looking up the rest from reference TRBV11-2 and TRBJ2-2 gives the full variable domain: EAGVAQSPRYKIIEKRQSVAFWCNPISGHATLYWYQQILGQGPKLLIQFQNNGVVDDSQLPKDRFSAERLKGVDSTLKIQPAKLEDSAVYLCASSFRSSGGTGSGELFFGEGSRLTVL.

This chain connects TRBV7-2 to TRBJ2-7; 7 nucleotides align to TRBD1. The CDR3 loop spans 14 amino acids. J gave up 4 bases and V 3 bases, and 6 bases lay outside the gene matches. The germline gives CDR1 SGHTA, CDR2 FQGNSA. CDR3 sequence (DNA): TGTGCCAGCAGCTTCGGCAGGGGGAATTACGAGCAGTACTTC. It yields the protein CASSFGRGNYEQYF.

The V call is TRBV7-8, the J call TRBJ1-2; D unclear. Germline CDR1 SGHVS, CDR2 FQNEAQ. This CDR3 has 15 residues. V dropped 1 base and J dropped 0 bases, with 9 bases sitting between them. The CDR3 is CASSLGPRANYGYTF. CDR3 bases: TGTGCCAGCAGCTTAGGCCCAAGAGCTAACTATGGCTACACCTTC. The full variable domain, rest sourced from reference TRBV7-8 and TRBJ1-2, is GAGVSQSPRYKVAKRGQDVALRCDPISGHVSLFWYQQALGQGPEFLTYFQNEAQLDKSGLPSDRFFAERPEGSVSTLKIQRTQQEDSAVYLCASSLGPRANYGYTFGSGTRLTVV.

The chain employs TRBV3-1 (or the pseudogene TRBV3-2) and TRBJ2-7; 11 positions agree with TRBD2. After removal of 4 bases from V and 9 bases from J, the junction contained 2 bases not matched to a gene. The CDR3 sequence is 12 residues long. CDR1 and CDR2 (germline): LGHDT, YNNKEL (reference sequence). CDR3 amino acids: CASSRLAGRQYF. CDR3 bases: TGTGCCAGCAGCCGACTAGCGGGGAGGCAGTACTTC.

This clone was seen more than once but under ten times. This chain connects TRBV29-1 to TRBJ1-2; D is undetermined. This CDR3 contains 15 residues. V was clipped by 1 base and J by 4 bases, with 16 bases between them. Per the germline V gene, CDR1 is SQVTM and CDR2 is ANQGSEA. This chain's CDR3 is CSVEVMGSGSYGYTF. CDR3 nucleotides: TGCAGCGTTGAAGTAATGGGGAGTGGTAGCTATGGCTACACCTTC.

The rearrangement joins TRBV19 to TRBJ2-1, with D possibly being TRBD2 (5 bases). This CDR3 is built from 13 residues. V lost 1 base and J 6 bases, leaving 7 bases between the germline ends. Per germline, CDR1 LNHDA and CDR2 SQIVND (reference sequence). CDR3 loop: CASSIARANEQFF. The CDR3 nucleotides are TGTGCCAGTAGTATAGCGCGGGCCAATGAGCAGTTCTTC.

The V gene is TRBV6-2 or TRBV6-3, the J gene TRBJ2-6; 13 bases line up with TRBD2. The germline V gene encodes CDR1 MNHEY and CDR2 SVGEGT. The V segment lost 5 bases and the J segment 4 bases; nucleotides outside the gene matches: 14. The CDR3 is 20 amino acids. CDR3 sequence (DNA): TGTGCCAGCAGTCGCCAGACTAGCGGGAGGCTTTTTTCGGGGGCCAACGTCCTGACTTTC. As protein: CASSRQTSGRLFSGANVLTF.

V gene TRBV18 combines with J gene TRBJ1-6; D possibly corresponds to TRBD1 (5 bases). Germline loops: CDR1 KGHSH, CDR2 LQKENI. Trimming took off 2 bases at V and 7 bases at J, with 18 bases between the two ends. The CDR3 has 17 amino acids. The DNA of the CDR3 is TGTGCCAGCTCACCATCCATCCCAGGCCAGGGCAATTCACCCCTCCACTTT. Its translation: CASSPSIPGQGNSPLHF.

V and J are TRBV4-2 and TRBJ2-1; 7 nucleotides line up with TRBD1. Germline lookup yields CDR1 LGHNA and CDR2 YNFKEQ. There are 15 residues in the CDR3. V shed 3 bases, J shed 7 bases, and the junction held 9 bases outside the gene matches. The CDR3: CASSHIQGLGNEQFF. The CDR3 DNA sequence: TGTGCCAGCAGCCATATACAGGGGCTAGGGAATGAGCAGTTCTTC.

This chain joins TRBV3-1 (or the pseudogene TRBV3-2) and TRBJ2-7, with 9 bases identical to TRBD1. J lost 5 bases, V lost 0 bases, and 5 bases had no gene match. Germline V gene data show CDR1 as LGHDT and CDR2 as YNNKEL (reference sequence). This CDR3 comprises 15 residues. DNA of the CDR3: TGTGCCAGCAGCCAAGATAGGGACAGGGACCACGAGCAGTACTTC. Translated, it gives CASSQDRDRDHEQYF.

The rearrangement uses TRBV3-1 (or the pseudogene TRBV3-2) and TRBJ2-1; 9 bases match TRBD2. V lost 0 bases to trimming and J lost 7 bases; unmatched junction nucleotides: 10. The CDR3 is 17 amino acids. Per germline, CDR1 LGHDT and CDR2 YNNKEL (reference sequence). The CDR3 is CASSQEAAGGPRNEQFF. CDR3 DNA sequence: TGTGCCAGCAGCCAAGAAGCAGCGGGGGGCCCAAGAAATGAGCAGTTCTTC.

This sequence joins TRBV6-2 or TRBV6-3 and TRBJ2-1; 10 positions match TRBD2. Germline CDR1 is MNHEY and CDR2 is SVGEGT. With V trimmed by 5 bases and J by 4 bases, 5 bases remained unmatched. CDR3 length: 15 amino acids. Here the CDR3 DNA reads TGTGCCAGCAGTATAGCGGGGGGAAGTTACAATGAGCAGTTCTTC. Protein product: CASSIAGGSYNEQFF.

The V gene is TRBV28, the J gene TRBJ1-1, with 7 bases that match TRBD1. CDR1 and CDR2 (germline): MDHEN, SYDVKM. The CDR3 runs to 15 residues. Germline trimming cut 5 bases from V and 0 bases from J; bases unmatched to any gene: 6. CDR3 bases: TGTGCCAGCAGTCCAAGACAGGGACTGAACACTGAAGCTTTCTTT. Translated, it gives CASSPRQGLNTEAFF.